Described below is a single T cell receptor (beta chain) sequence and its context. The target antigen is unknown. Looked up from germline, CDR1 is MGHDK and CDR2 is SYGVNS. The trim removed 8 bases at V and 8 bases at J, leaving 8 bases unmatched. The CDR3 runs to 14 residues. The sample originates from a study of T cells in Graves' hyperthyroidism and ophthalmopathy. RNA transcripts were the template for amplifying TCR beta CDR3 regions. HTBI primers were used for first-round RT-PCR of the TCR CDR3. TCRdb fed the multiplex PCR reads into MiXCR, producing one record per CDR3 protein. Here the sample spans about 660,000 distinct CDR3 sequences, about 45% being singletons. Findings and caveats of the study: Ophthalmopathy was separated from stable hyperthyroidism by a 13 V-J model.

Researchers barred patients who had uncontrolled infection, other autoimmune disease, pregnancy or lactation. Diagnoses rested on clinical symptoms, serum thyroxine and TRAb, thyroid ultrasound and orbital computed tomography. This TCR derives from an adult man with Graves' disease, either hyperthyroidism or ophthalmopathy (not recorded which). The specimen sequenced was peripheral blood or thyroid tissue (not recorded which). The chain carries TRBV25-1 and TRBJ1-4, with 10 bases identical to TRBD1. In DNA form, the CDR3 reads TGTGCCAGCGTGGTGACAGGGGGCGTCGAAAAACTGTTTTTT. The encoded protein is CASVVTGGVEKLFF.